This entry features one T cell receptor beta chain sequence. It has no known antigen specificity. Qualities for individual bases were not recorded, and no much larger clone is one base off. The sample belongs to a study of control samples from healthy donors and cancer patients (dated by TCRdb to the early 2020s). The junction shows trimming of 3 bases on V and 5 bases on J, and the gene matches do not reach 9 bases of it. Based on the germline V gene, the CDR1 and CDR2 sequences are MGHDK and SYGVNS. The CDR3 holds 16 amino acids from the cysteine to the phenylalanine. The CDR3 DNA has 48 bases and is translated from base 1. The library was obtained by the immunoSEQ multiplex PCR assay. TCRdb provides this immuneACCESS table in a form limited to in-frame rearrangements. Some clones are lacking; in checked studies, under half of them reflect an unresolved V gene, and why the rest are absent is not known. The sample includes 95,000 to 130,000 clones, with more than 80% observed a single time. Jointly, the top ten make up 1% to 1.4% of the sample.

Source material: PBMCs. This receptor chain uses TRBV25-1 and TRBJ1-4; the junction holds 7 bases that match TRBD1. The sequence came from a woman aged 45-60 years with colorectal cancer. DNA sequence: TGTGCCAGCAGTGAGACGACAGGGCTCCCAAATGAAAAACTGTTTTTT. This translates into CASSETTGLPNEKLFF.